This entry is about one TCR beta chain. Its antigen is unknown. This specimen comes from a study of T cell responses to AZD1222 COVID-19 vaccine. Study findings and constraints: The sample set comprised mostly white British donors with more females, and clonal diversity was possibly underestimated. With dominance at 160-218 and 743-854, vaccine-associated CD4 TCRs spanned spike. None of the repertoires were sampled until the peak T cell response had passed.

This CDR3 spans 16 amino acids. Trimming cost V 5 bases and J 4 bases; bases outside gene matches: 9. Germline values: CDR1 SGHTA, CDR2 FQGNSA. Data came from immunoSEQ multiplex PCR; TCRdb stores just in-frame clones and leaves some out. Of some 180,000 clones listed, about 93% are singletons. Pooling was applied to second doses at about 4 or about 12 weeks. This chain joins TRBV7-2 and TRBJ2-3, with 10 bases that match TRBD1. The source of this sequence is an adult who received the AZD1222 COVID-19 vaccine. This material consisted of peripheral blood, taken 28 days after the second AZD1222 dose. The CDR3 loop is CASSVLGDRGSDTQYF. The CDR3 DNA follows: TGTGCCAGCAGCGTACTGGGGGACAGGGGATCAGATACGCAGTATTTT. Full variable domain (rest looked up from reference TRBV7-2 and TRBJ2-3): GAGVSQSPSNKVTEKGKDVELRCDPISGHTALYWYRQSLGQGLEFLIYFQGNSAPDKSGLPSDRFSAERTGGSVSTLTIQRTQQEDSAVYLCASSVLGDRGSDTQYFGPGTRLTVL.